Listed here are 23 T cell receptor beta chains from one sample, sequenced in a study of cytomegalovirus exposure and HLA in healthy donors. PCR employed 60 Vbeta and 13 Jbeta primers. Using immunoSEQ multiplex PCR, the repertoire was profiled, and TCRdb retains in-frame clones only, with some absent. The table shows about 140,000 clones, with 65% to 80% occurring only once. Sequences were obtained from PBMCs. The source of these receptors is a male donor in good health and CMV-seronegative.

This clone was seen once. The chain links TRBV5-1 to TRBJ2-2; D gene unclear. Trimming took off 4 bases at V and 3 bases at J, with 7 bases between the two ends. The CDR3 totals 13 residues. Germline V gene lookup returns CDR1 SGHRS and CDR2 YFSETQ. CDR3 loop: CASSAQDTGELFF. The CDR3 nucleotides read TGCGCCAGCAGCGCTCAGGACACCGGGGAGCTGTTTTTT.

The chain carries TRBV27 and TRBJ2-7; 8 positions agree with TRBD2. The CDR3 contains 15 residues. CDR1 and CDR2 from the germline V gene are MNHEY and SMNVEV (reference sequence). The V segment lost 9 bases and the J segment 2 bases; nucleotides outside the gene matches: 12. CDR3 protein: CASAWTGGAPYEQYF. The CDR3 coding sequence is TGTGCCAGTGCCTGGACGGGGGGGGCCCCCTACGAGCAGTACTTC.

Only a few counts were recorded for this clone. This chain uses TRBV30 with TRBJ1-2, with 8 bases fitting TRBD1. The length of the CDR3 is 13 residues. The germline CDR1 and CDR2 sequences are GTSNPN and SVGIG (reference sequence). J lost 7 bases, V lost 4 bases, and 8 bases had no gene match. Here the CDR3 reads CAWNGQGCSGYTF. As DNA, the CDR3 is TGTGCCTGGAACGGACAGGGTTGTAGTGGCTACACCTTC.

The chain combines TRBV6-6 with TRBJ1-1; D is unresolved. V lost 8 bases and J 5 bases, leaving 12 bases between the germline ends. Germline CDR1 reads MNHNY; CDR2 reads SVGAGI (reference sequence). The CDR3 runs 12 residues. The CDR3 loop is CASLGQRTEAFF. Here the CDR3 DNA reads TGTGCCAGCTTGGGCCAAAGGACTGAAGCTTTCTTT.

The chain joins TRBV6-1 to TRBJ1-2; 7 positions match TRBD1. CDR1 and CDR2 (germline): MNHNS, SASEGT. V gave up 2 bases and J gave up 0 bases; unmatched junction bases: 6. The CDR3 is 16 amino acids. The CDR3 region has the DNA TGTGCCAGCAGTGAAACCGGGACAGTTGCTAACTATGGCTACACCTTC. This codes for CASSETGTVANYGYTF.

This chain joins TRBV5-4 and TRBJ2-5; 8 bases map to TRBD1. CDR1 SGHNT and CDR2 YYREEE come from the germline V gene (reference sequence). V trimming: 4 bases; J trimming: 7 bases; junction bases outside the gene matches: 9. The CDR3 loop spans 14 amino acids. The CDR3 protein is CASSGRTGQATQYF. The CDR3 DNA reads TGTGCCAGCAGCGGCCGGACAGGGCAGGCGACCCAGTACTTC. The full variable domain, rest sourced from reference TRBV5-4 and TRBJ2-5, is ETGVTQSPTHLIKTRGQQVTLRCSSQSGHNTVSWYQQALGQGPQFIFQYYREEENGRGNFPPRFSGLQFPNYSSELNVNALELDDSALYLCASSGRTGQATQYFGPGTRLLVL.

The chain combines TRBV6-5 with TRBJ2-1; TRBD1 matches 10 bases. This CDR3 has 15 residues. CDR1 and CDR2 from the germline V gene are MNHEY and SVGAGI. The junction had 10 bases not matched to a gene; V was cut back by 6 bases and J by 8 bases. CDR3 residues: CASSEDRGSWDEQFF. The DNA for the CDR3 is TGTGCCAGCAGCGAGGACAGGGGGTCCTGGGATGAGCAGTTCTTC.

This clone was counted only a few times. The chain carries TRBV10-3 and TRBJ2-2; D gene uncertain. The CDR3 contains 12 residues. The V end lost 5 bases, the J end lost 5 bases, and 6 bases lay between the germline ends. The germline V gene encodes CDR1 ENHRY and CDR2 SYGVKD. The CDR3 spells CAISLGTGELFF. CDR3 nucleotide sequence: TGTGCCATCAGTCTAGGTACCGGGGAGCTGTTTTTT.

A few counts support this clone. V usage is TRBV9 and J usage is TRBJ2-2; D is unclear. The CDR3 contains 14 residues. Germline assignment: CDR1 SGDLS and CDR2 YYNGEE. The ends were cut back, 3 bases at V and 4 bases at J, with 10 bases in the middle. CDR3 in DNA: TGTGCCAGCAGCGGCCCCGCGCCCACCGGGGAGCTGTTTTTT. Protein product: CASSGPAPTGELFF.

This chain joins TRBV5-4 and TRBJ2-1, with 16 bases aligning to TRBD2. Germline loops: CDR1 SGHNT, CDR2 YYREEE (reference sequence). This CDR3 region has 15 residues. Trimming at V came to 4 bases and at J to 8 bases, leaving 3 bases not matched to a gene. As DNA, the CDR3 is TGTGCCAGCAGCCCAGGGACTAGCGGGGGGGATGAGCAGTTCTTC. Residues: CASSPGTSGGDEQFF.

The chain couples TRBV7-2 to TRBJ2-7, with D possibly TRBD1 on 5 matching bases. Germline loops: CDR1 SGHTA, CDR2 FQGNSA. The CDR3 covers 12 residues. V dropped 5 bases and J dropped 3 bases, with 8 bases sitting between them. The CDR3 DNA reads as TGTGCCAGCAGCCAAACAGGCTACGAGCAGTACTTC. Its translation is CASSQTGYEQYF.

This sequence joins TRBV29-1 and TRBJ2-1; D possibly corresponds to TRBD2 (7 bases). Germline V gives CDR1 SQVTM, CDR2 ANQGSEA. The ends were cut back, 3 bases at V and 8 bases at J, with 17 bases in the middle. This CDR3 spans 14 amino acids. The CDR3 protein is CSVDKRGQLDEQFF. CDR3 coding DNA: TGCAGCGTTGATAAGCGGGGACAACTAGATGAGCAGTTCTTC.

The chain links TRBV6-4 to TRBJ1-5; TRBD1 matches at 7 bases. Trimming removed 7 bases from V and 6 bases from J; junction bases left unmatched: 15. There are 16 residues in the CDR3. Germline values: CDR1 MRHNA, CDR2 SNTAGT. CDR3 nucleotides: TGTGCCAGCACGACAGAAGGGGGCCTAAAGGGTCAGCCCCAGCATTTT. It translates to CASTTEGGLKGQPQHF.

The V gene is TRBV11-2, the J gene TRBJ2-7; the D gene is possibly TRBD1 (5 bases). V lost 2 bases and J 2 bases, leaving 7 bases between the germline ends. The CDR3 length is 13 residues. Germline CDR1 and CDR2: SGHAT and FQNNGV. DNA of the CDR3: TGTGCCAGCAGCTTACAGACAGCCTACGAGCAGTACTTC. Translated, it gives CASSLQTAYEQYF.

The count of this clone is one. This chain links TRBV6-1 with TRBJ2-5, with D perhaps TRBD1 (6 bases). Germline V lookup: CDR1 MNHNS, CDR2 SASEGT. The germline V and J ends were trimmed by 6 bases and 0 bases, with 11 bases remaining between them. There are 14 residues in the CDR3. CDR3 protein: CASSLGQYQETQYF. The CDR3 DNA reads TGTGCCAGCAGCCTTGGACAGTACCAAGAGACCCAGTACTTC.

J is TRBJ1-2 and V is TRBV6-6; possibly TRBD1 for D (6 bases). Germline-derived CDR1 and CDR2 are MNHNY and SVGAGI (reference sequence). Trimming pared 2 bases from V and 2 bases from J, leaving 12 bases between. The CDR3 runs 15 residues. The DNA of the CDR3 is TGTGCCAGCAGTTACCCTCAAGGGGGAAACTATGGCTACACCTTC. It specifies CASSYPQGGNYGYTF.

V usage is TRBV10-1 and J usage is TRBJ2-1; 7 bases fit TRBD2. Germline V gives CDR1 WNHNN, CDR2 SYGVQD (reference sequence). V lost 6 bases, J lost 8 bases, and 4 bases stayed unmatched. The CDR3 has 12 residues. CDR3 sequence (DNA): TGCGCCAGCAGCAGGACTAGTTATGAGCAGTTCTTC. It yields the protein CASSRTSYEQFF.

Only a few counts were recorded for this clone. The rearrangement joins TRBV19 to TRBJ2-5; the D gene is possibly TRBD1 (6 bases). Trimming stripped 5 bases from V and 3 bases from J, with 10 bases between. CDR1 is LNHDA, CDR2 SQIVND, per germline (reference sequence). This CDR3 is built from 13 residues. The CDR3 region has the DNA TGTGCCAGTAGTTCACAGGGAAAAGAGACCCAGTACTTC. Translating it yields CASSSQGKETQYF.

The V call is TRBV9, the J call TRBJ1-5, with TRBD1 identical over 8 bases. CDR1 is SGDLS and CDR2 is YYNGEE in the germline V gene. The CDR3 is 15 amino acids. V shed 4 bases, J shed 6 bases, and the junction held 9 bases outside the gene matches. The CDR3 reads CASSTGQGNTQPQHF. CDR3 DNA sequence: TGTGCCAGCAGCACCGGACAGGGAAATACTCAGCCCCAGCATTTT.

The chain links TRBV25-1 to TRBJ1-3, with a possible D match to TRBD1 (5 bases). The CDR3 has 16 residues. Germline CDR1 is MGHDK and CDR2 is SYGVNS. Trimming pared 1 base from V and 2 bases from J, leaving 12 bases between. As DNA, the CDR3 is TGTGCCAGCAGTGAATTGGGGGGTGCGACTGGAAACACCATATATTTT. Encoded protein: CASSELGGATGNTIYF. Complete variable domain (other parts from reference TRBV25-1 and TRBJ1-3): EADIYQTPRYLVIGTGKKITLECSQTMGHDKMYWYQQDPGMELHLIHYSYGVNSTEKGDLSSESTVSRIRTEHFPLTLESARPSHTSQYLCASSELGGATGNTIYFGEGSWLTVV.

The chain employs TRBV25-1 and TRBJ2-1; possible D gene TRBD1, 6 bases. With 6 bases removed from V and 5 bases from J, the gap between germline ends came to 14 bases. The CDR3 runs to 14 residues. The germline V gene has CDR1 MGHDK and CDR2 SYGVNS. CDR3 sequence reads: CASSLGTSHNEQFF. Here the CDR3 DNA reads TGTGCCAGCAGCCTCGGGACAAGTCACAATGAGCAGTTCTTC.

This chain joins TRBV7-9 and TRBJ1-1, with D perhaps matching TRBD1 (6 bases). CDR1 SEHNR and CDR2 FQNEAQ come from the germline V gene (reference sequence). The V end lost 0 bases, the J end lost 5 bases, and 10 bases lay between the germline ends. The CDR3 spans 14 residues. The DNA of the CDR3 is TGTGCCAGCAGCTTAGCGGTAGGGGGAACTGAAGCTTTCTTT. Translation gives CASSLAVGGTEAFF.

The rearrangement links TRBV14 to TRBJ2-7, with 8 bases identical to TRBD2. CDR1 is SGHDN and CDR2 is FVKESK in the germline V gene. V gave up 4 bases and J gave up 3 bases; unmatched junction bases: 8. The CDR3 has 15 residues. In nucleotides, the CDR3 is TGTGCCAGCAGCCTACGACTAAGCGGGAGCTACGAGCAGTACTTC. Amino acids: CASSLRLSGSYEQYF.